The rows below give T cell receptor beta chains drawn from one sample of a study of blood T cell repertoires in COVID-19. Here immunoSEQ multiplex PCR was the method, and the copy in TCRdb shows in-frame clones only, minus some. Among around 140,000 clones listed, more than 60% were seen once. The sequenced sample was peripheral blood. The receptors were gathered from a woman in her seventies with acute or convalescent COVID-19. The CDR3 runs from the conserved cysteine through the conserved F or W. A D gene is named only where the DNA matches it firmly. Size tells how often a clone was seen (once, few, many) or the class of an expanded clone, and some rows leave it out.

size: .; D: TRBD1; J: TRBJ1-5; V: TRBV19; CDR3: CASSDRVDQPQHF; DNA: TGTGCCAGTAGCGACAGGGTAGATCAGCCCCAGCATTTT
size: few; D: TRBD2; J: TRBJ2-1; V: TRBV5-1; CDR3: CASRSRAGDEQFF; DNA: TGCGCCAGCAGATCTAGGGCGGGGGATGAGCAGTTCTTC
size: .; D: TRBD2; J: TRBJ2-5; V: TRBV18; CDR3: CASSPPGLAGETQYF; DNA: TGTGCCAGCTCACCCCCGGGACTAGCGGGAGAGACCCAGTACTTC
size: .; D: TRBD1; J: TRBJ1-5; V: TRBV5-4; CDR3: CASSLEGQGRNQPQHF; DNA: TGTGCCAGCAGCCTAGAGGGACAGGGCCGCAATCAGCCCCAGCATTTT
size: .; D: TRBD1; J: TRBJ2-7; V: TRBV2; CDR3: CASSVSGQGGQYF; DNA: TGTGCCAGCAGTGTTTCAGGACAGGGTGGGCAGTACTTC
size: .; D: .; J: TRBJ2-7; V: TRBV5-1; CDR3: CARGPDSDYEQYF; DNA: TGCGCCAGGGGCCCCGACAGTGACTACGAGCAGTACTTC
size: .; D: TRBD1; J: TRBJ1-5; V: TRBV9; CDR3: CASSYTGAGNQPQHF; DNA: TGTGCCAGCAGTTATACAGGGGCGGGCAATCAGCCCCAGCATTTT
size: few; D: TRBD2; J: TRBJ2-3; V: TRBV5-1; CDR3: CASSQRLAGADTQYF; DNA: TGCGCCAGCAGCCAAAGACTAGCGGGGGCAGATACGCAGTATTTT
size: few; D: TRBD1; J: TRBJ1-2; V: TRBV6-5; CDR3: CASSTGTGIYGYTF; DNA: TGTGCCAGCAGTACGGGGACAGGGATCTATGGCTACACCTTC
size: few; D: .; J: TRBJ2-7; V: TRBV4-3; CDR3: CASSQDPGIEQYF; DNA: TGCGCCAGCAGCCAAGATCCCGGTATCGAGCAGTACTTC
size: .; D: .; J: TRBJ2-7; V: TRBV5-8; CDR3: CASSSSLTPYEQYF; DNA: TGTGCCAGCAGCTCCAGTTTAACCCCCTACGAGCAGTACTTC
size: .; D: .; J: TRBJ1-1; V: TRBV2; CDR3: CASTGGMNTEAFF; DNA: TGTGCCAGCACCGGGGGAATGAACACTGAAGCTTTCTTT
size: .; D: .; J: TRBJ1-3; V: TRBV11-2; CDR3: CASSVRVGFSGNTIYF; DNA: TGTGCCAGCAGCGTGCGGGTGGGATTCTCTGGAAACACCATATATTTT
size: once; D: TRBD1; J: TRBJ2-7; V: TRBV6-5; CDR3: CASRRDRGYEQYF; DNA: TGTGCCAGCAGGAGGGACAGGGGATACGAGCAGTACTTC
size: .; D: TRBD1; J: TRBJ2-2; V: TRBV2; CDR3: CASSWDRGAMFF; DNA: TGTGCCAGCAGCTGGGACAGGGGGGCAATGTTTTTT
size: few; D: TRBD1; J: TRBJ1-3; V: TRBV12-5; CDR3: CASGLGTGSSGNTIYF; DNA: TGTGCTAGTGGTCTTGGGACAGGTAGCTCTGGAAACACCATATATTTT
size: .; D: TRBD1; J: TRBJ2-1; V: TRBV18; CDR3: CASSPGTGDEQFF; DNA: TGTGCCAGCTCACCAGGGACAGGGGATGAGCAGTTCTTC